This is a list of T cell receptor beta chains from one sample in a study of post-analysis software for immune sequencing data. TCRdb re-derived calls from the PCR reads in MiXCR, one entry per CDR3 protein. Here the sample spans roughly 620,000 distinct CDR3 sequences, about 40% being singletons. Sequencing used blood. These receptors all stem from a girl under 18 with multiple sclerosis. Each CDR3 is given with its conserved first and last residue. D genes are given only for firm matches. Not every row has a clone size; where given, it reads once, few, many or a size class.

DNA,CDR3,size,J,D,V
TGTGCCAGCAGCCCGAGGACAGAGCAATTGAACACTGAAGCTTTCTTT,CASSPRTEQLNTEAFF,-,TRBJ1-1,-,TRBV7-2
TGCGCCAGCAGCTTGAAAGGGTTAGCGGTCTCCTACAATGAGCAGTTCTTC,CASSLKGLAVSYNEQFF,-,TRBJ2-1,-,TRBV5-1
TGTGCCAGCAGTTACTCCGGGATAGCGGTACTCACAGATACGCAGTATTTT,CASSYSGIAVLTDTQYF,few,TRBJ2-3,-,TRBV6-5
TGTGCCAGCAGTTACTCGCCTCTTTCGGCCGGTGGCTACACCTTC,CASSYSPLSAGGYTF,-,TRBJ1-2,-,TRBV6-5
TGTGCCAGCAGCCCCTACCCAACTAGCGGGGGGGCCGGTGATACGCAGTATTTT,CASSPYPTSGGAGDTQYF,-,TRBJ2-3,TRBD2,TRBV3-1
TGCGCCAGCAGCCAAGGAACGGGGCCAGCCGCTTTCTTT,CASSQGTGPAAFF,-,TRBJ1-1,-,TRBV4-1
TGTGCCAGCAGTCCAAACAGGGGGTCAGCATCATACAATGAGCAGTTCTTC,CASSPNRGSASYNEQFF,few,TRBJ2-1,TRBD1,TRBV27
TGTGCCAGCAGCCGAGGGGATGGACGCAATGAGCAGTTCTTC,CASSRGDGRNEQFF,-,TRBJ2-1,-,TRBV5-6
TGCGCCAGCAGCCAAGGTAGGGCGCGGGGCTCCTACAATGAGCAGTTCTTC,CASSQGRARGSYNEQFF,-,TRBJ2-1,-,TRBV4-1
TGTGCCACCAGTCCTTTAGCGGGAGGGCCCAGCTACAATGAGCAGTTCTTC,CATSPLAGGPSYNEQFF,-,TRBJ2-1,TRBD2,TRBV24-1
TGTGCCAGCAGCTTAGTTTTGGGACAAGAGACCCAGTACTTC,CASSLVLGQETQYF,few,TRBJ2-5,-,TRBV7-2
TGTGCCAGCAGTTTCAGCGGGAGTCAGTCCTACGGGCAGTACTTC,CASSFSGSQSYGQYF,-,TRBJ2-4,TRBD2,TRBV27
TGTGCCAGCAGGGGACAGGGTAAACATTTCTCCTACGAGCAGTACTTC,CASRGQGKHFSYEQYF,-,TRBJ2-7,TRBD1,TRBV12-3/TRBV12-4
TGTGCCAGCAGCGATGGGGGCCTTGGGACCCAGTACTTC,CASSDGGLGTQYF,once,TRBJ2-5,-,TRBV9
TGTGCCAGCAGCCTCCACCGGGATATGGGGGTAGATGAGCAGTTCTTC,CASSLHRDMGVDEQFF,-,TRBJ2-1,-,TRBV7-2
TGCGCCAGCAGCGAAGGGCTCGTTCGGGATGGCTACACCTTC,CASSEGLVRDGYTF,-,TRBJ1-2,-,TRBV5-1
TGCAGCATCGAGGAGGATCGAGGAGAGACCCGGTACTTC,CSIEEDRGETRYF,-,TRBJ2-5,-,TRBV29-1
TGTGCCAGCAGCTTAGATAGCGCTAGCGGGAGGTGTGAGCAGTTCTTC,CASSLDSASGRCEQFF,-,TRBJ2-1,TRBD2,TRBV11-2
TGCGCCAGCAGTGATCTGGACTCTGGGGCCAACGTCCCGACTTTC,CASSDLDSGANVPTF,-,TRBJ2-6,-,TRBV10-1
TGCAGCGTTGGCGGGCGGGCCGTCAATGAGCAGTTCTTC,CSVGGRAVNEQFF,few,TRBJ2-1,-,TRBV29-1
TGCAGTGCTAGTGGGCAAGAAGCGGGGACCTACGAGCAGTACTTC,CSASGQEAGTYEQYF,-,TRBJ2-7,TRBD2,TRBV20-1